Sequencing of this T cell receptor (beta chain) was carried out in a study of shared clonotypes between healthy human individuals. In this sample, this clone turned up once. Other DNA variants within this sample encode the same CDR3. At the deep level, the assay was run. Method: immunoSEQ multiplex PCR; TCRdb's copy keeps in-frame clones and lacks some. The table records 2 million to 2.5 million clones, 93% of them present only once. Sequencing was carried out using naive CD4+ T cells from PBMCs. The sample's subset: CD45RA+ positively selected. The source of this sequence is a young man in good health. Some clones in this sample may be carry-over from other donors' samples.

The CDR3 bases are TGTGCCAGCAGCTTAGCGGGCGGGTCTGAGCAGTTCTTC. The encoded protein is CASSLAGGSEQFF. This chain links TRBV7-9 with TRBJ2-1, with D perhaps matching TRBD2 (5 bases). This CDR3 spans 13 amino acids. V was clipped by 0 bases and J by 9 bases, with 9 bases between them. Germline V gene lookup returns CDR1 SEHNR and CDR2 FQNEAQ (reference sequence). Looking up the rest from reference TRBV7-9 and TRBJ2-1 gives the full variable domain: DTGVSQNPRHKITKRGQNVTFRCDPISEHNRLYWYRQTLGQGPEFLTYFQNEAQLEKSRLLSDRFSAERPKGSFSTLEIQRTEQGDSAMYLCASSLAGGSEQFFGPGTRLTVL.